Following are 29 T cell receptor beta chains from one sample sequenced in a study of T cell responses to AZD1222 COVID-19 vaccine. Produced via immunoSEQ multiplex PCR; TCRdb's table is partial and in-frame only. Of roughly 140,000 clones in the sample, approximately 90% were seen once. The sequenced sample was peripheral blood, obtained 28 days after the second AZD1222 dose. These receptors were taken from an adult who received the AZD1222 COVID-19 vaccine.

The V call is TRBV7-2, the J call TRBJ1-2; no clear D. The CDR3 length is 15 residues. The germline V and J ends were trimmed by 2 bases and 4 bases, with 14 bases remaining between them. The germline CDR1 and CDR2 sequences are SGHTA and FQGNSA. The CDR3 reads CASSLIGSPAYGYTF. CDR3 nucleotides: TGTGCCAGCAGCTTAATCGGATCCCCTGCCTATGGCTACACCTTC. The full variable domain, its missing parts supplied by reference TRBV7-2 and TRBJ1-2, is GAGVSQSPSNKVTEKGKDVELRCDPISGHTALYWYRQSLGQGLEFLIYFQGNSAPDKSGLPSDRFSAERTGGSVSTLTIQRTQQEDSAVYLCASSLIGSPAYGYTFGSGTRLTVV.

The rearrangement joins TRBV27 to TRBJ1-5; TRBD1 matches 9 bases. Germline values: CDR1 MNHEY, CDR2 SMNVEV (reference sequence). The CDR3 is 15 residues long. V trimming: 8 bases; J trimming: 1 base; junction bases outside the gene matches: 6. The CDR3 DNA reads TGTGCCAGCTCCCTAGGGACAGGGAGCAATCAGCCCCAGCATTTT. This gives the protein CASSLGTGSNQPQHF.

The V gene is TRBV4-2, the J gene TRBJ1-3, with D unresolved. Trimming pared 1 base from V and 0 bases from J, leaving 10 bases between. CDR3 length: 16 residues. From germline, CDR1 is LGHNA and CDR2 YNFKEQ. CDR3 sequence (DNA): TGTGCCAGCAGCCAAGTTGGCGGGATCTCTGGAAACACCATATATTTT. Encoded protein: CASSQVGGISGNTIYF.

The V and J genes are TRBV20-1 and TRBJ1-5; TRBD1 agrees at 10 bases. Germline loops: CDR1 DFQATT, CDR2 SNEGSKA (reference sequence). The CDR3 covers 19 residues. Germline trimming cut 3 bases from V and 1 base from J; bases unmatched to any gene: 15. CDR3 sequence reads: CSASGDRGGRVGSNQPQHF. CDR3 in DNA: TGCAGTGCTAGTGGGGACAGGGGAGGGAGAGTTGGGAGCAATCAGCCCCAGCATTTT.

The CDR3 region is CAWSGSFNEKLFF. In nucleotides, the CDR3 is TGTGCCTGGAGTGGCAGTTTTAATGAAAAACTGTTTTTT. The rearrangement joins TRBV30 to TRBJ1-4; D unclear. The CDR3 consists of 13 residues. Between the trimmed V and J ends, which lost 1 base and 4 bases, there was a span of 7 bases. Germline CDR1 GTSNPN, CDR2 SVGIG (reference sequence).

The V gene is TRBV10-3, the J gene TRBJ1-4, with D unresolved. V dropped 10 bases and J dropped 8 bases, with 8 bases sitting between them. Germline CDR1 and CDR2: ENHRY and SYGVKD. This CDR3 spans 10 amino acids. CDR3 coding DNA: TGTGCCACCCGGGGAGAAAAACTGTTTTTT. Protein sequence: CATRGEKLFF.

The V and J genes are TRBV7-2 and TRBJ1-1; 7 bases agree with TRBD1. Germline V lookup: CDR1 SGHTA, CDR2 FQGNSA. J lost 1 base, V lost 5 bases, and 4 bases had no gene match. The CDR3 spans 14 residues. CDR3 loop: CASSAGQRNTEAFF. CDR3 sequence (DNA): TGTGCCAGCAGCGCGGGACAGAGGAACACTGAAGCTTTCTTT.

This clone appeared once. J is TRBJ1-5 and V is TRBV6-5; TRBD1 aligns across 8 bases. The trim removed 7 bases at V and 7 bases at J, leaving 9 bases unmatched. CDR1 and CDR2 from the germline V gene are MNHEY and SVGAGI. The CDR3 contains 14 residues. The CDR3 DNA reads TGTGCCAGCACCTTGGACAGGGTCGAACAGCCCCAGCATTTT. This encodes CASTLDRVEQPQHF.

V is TRBV4-3 and J is TRBJ2-2; the D gene is possibly TRBD2 (6 bases). Trimming removed 4 bases at V and 3 bases at J, with 15 bases between. The germline V gene has CDR1 LGHNA and CDR2 YSLEER. The CDR3 runs to 16 residues. The CDR3 bases are TGCGCCAGCAGCCCTGGGGCGGGGCTGGACACCGGGGAGCTGTTTTTT. Its protein is CASSPGAGLDTGELFF.

This clone was detected only once. The rearrangement uses TRBV10-3 and TRBJ2-2; D call uncertain. This CDR3 has 14 residues. Germline V gives CDR1 ENHRY, CDR2 SYGVKD. V was cut by 5 bases and J by 8 bases, with 15 bases left in between. CDR3 region: CAISLERLAGELFF. The CDR3 DNA is TGTGCCATCAGTCTTGAACGACTGGCGGGGGAGCTGTTTTTT.

This chain uses TRBV29-1 with TRBJ1-1; no definite D call. The V and J ends lost 4 bases and 10 bases respectively, with 10 bases between them. Germline loops: CDR1 SQVTM, CDR2 ANQGSEA. The CDR3 is made up of 10 amino acids. The CDR3 sequence is CSVVGGGAFF. The CDR3 nucleotides are TGCAGCGTTGTTGGCGGAGGAGCTTTCTTT.

CDR3: CASSYSKSRGQAFF. CDR3 coding DNA: TGTGCCAGCAGTTACTCGAAAAGCCGCGGTCAAGCTTTCTTT. J is TRBJ1-1 and V is TRBV6-2 or TRBV6-3; the D is unclear. This CDR3 contains 14 residues. V was trimmed by 0 bases and J by 9 bases, leaving 14 bases between them. Germline CDR1 and CDR2: MNHEY and SVGEGT.

The chain carries TRBV28 and TRBJ1-2; 8 bases line up with TRBD1. The CDR3 sequence is 12 residues long. Germline CDR1 and CDR2: MDHEN and SYDVKM. V was clipped by 10 bases and J by 6 bases; unmatched bases: 7. The CDR3 DNA reads as TGTGCCACCCTCGACAGGGGCCATGGCTACACCTTC. Translation: CATLDRGHGYTF.

The chain uses TRBV11-2 and TRBJ2-3; D not certain. CDR3 length: 13 amino acids. The V and J ends lost 3 bases and 2 bases respectively, with 6 bases between them. CDR1 and CDR2 from the germline V gene are SGHAT and FQNNGV. The CDR3: CASSLVPTDTQYF. CDR3 DNA: TGTGCCAGCAGCTTGGTACCCACAGATACGCAGTATTTT.

The chain carries TRBV7-8 and TRBJ1-2; D is uncertain. V was cut by 4 bases and J by 1 base, with 13 bases left in between. The germline CDR1 and CDR2 sequences are SGHVS and FQNEAQ. The CDR3 has 15 amino acids. CDR3 region: CASSSRMWDNYGYTF. The CDR3 DNA follows: TGTGCCAGCAGCTCCAGGATGTGGGATAACTATGGCTACACCTTC.

In this sample, this clone turned up once. This chain joins TRBV2 and TRBJ1-1, with D uncertain. The germline CDR1 and CDR2 sequences are SNHLY and FYNNEI. The CDR3 is made up of 14 amino acids. Trimming cost V 8 bases and J 0 bases, with 13 bases left between them. This CDR3 is CASWEAFVNTEAFF. The CDR3 region has the DNA TGTGCCAGCTGGGAGGCATTTGTGAACACTGAAGCTTTCTTT. Full variable domain (outside the CDR3, taken from reference TRBV2 and TRBJ1-1): EPEVTQTPSHQVTQMGQEVILRCVPISNHLYFYWYRQILGQKVEFLVSFYNNEISEKSEIFDDQFSVERPDGSNFTLKIRSTKLEDSAMYFCASWEAFVNTEAFFGQGTRLTVV.

V and J are TRBV10-3 and TRBJ1-5; D may be TRBD1 (5 bases). The V and J ends lost 3 bases and 3 bases respectively, with 12 bases between them. Germline values: CDR1 ENHRY, CDR2 SYGVKD. The CDR3 loop spans 15 amino acids. CDR3 residues: CAISEMGPSNQPQHF. The CDR3 coding sequence is TGTGCCATCAGTGAAATGGGGCCGTCCAATCAGCCCCAGCATTTT.

The genes are TRBV19 and TRBJ1-3; D remains unclear. Germline V lookup: CDR1 LNHDA, CDR2 SQIVND (reference sequence). The CDR3 totals 15 residues. Trimming shortened V by 7 bases and J by 0 bases, and 13 bases separated the two germline ends. The CDR3, as DNA: TGTGCCAGTATTTCCTCTATATTCTCTGGAAACACCATATATTTT. Translating it yields CASISSIFSGNTIYF.

This clone is a singleton in its sample. CDR3 residues: CASSQELLGTRGTGELFF. In DNA, the CDR3 is TGCGCCAGCAGCCAAGAGCTATTGGGGACTAGGGGCACCGGGGAGCTGTTTTTT. V gene TRBV4-3 combines with J gene TRBJ2-2; 8 bases are a match to TRBD2. This CDR3 contains 18 residues. J gave up 4 bases and V 0 bases, and 10 bases lay outside the gene matches. Germline CDR1 and CDR2: LGHNA and YSLEER.

J is TRBJ2-4 and V is TRBV18; possibly TRBD1 or TRBD2 for D (5 bases each). This CDR3 contains 12 residues. V was clipped by 2 bases and J by 8 bases, with 7 bases between them. From germline, CDR1 is KGHSH and CDR2 LQKENI. The CDR3 loop is CASSPRGDIQYF. The CDR3 nucleotides read TGTGCCAGCTCACCAAGGGGAGACATTCAGTACTTC.

The chain combines TRBV21-1 with TRBJ1-2; no check of the table's D call, TRBD1, against the DNA was made. TRBV21-1 is a pseudogene segment. CDR3 length: 15 amino acids. In DNA form, the CDR3 reads TGTGCCAGCAGCAAATACGGAGGACAGACCTATGGCTACACCTTC. Translation gives CASSKYGGQTYGYTF.

The genes are TRBV19 and TRBJ1-3; a weak D match, TRBD1 (5 bases). Trimming removed 6 bases at V and 0 bases at J, with 12 bases between. The germline V gene has CDR1 LNHDA and CDR2 SQIVND (reference sequence). The CDR3 runs to 15 residues. In nucleotides, the CDR3 is TGTGCCAGTAGCCACACAGGAAACTCTGGAAACACCATATATTTT. It yields the protein CASSHTGNSGNTIYF.

This chain joins TRBV7-2 and TRBJ1-5; no definite D call. The CDR3 loop spans 17 amino acids. CDR1 is SGHTA, CDR2 FQGNSA, per germline. V gave up 1 base and J gave up 0 bases, with 13 bases separating them. CDR3 sequence reads: CASSLDVTGYSNQPQHF. The CDR3, as DNA: TGTGCCAGCAGCTTAGACGTAACTGGGTATAGCAATCAGCCCCAGCATTTT. The whole variable domain, remainder taken from reference TRBV7-2 and TRBJ1-5, is GAGVSQSPSNKVTEKGKDVELRCDPISGHTALYWYRQSLGQGLEFLIYFQGNSAPDKSGLPSDRFSAERTGGSVSTLTIQRTQQEDSAVYLCASSLDVTGYSNQPQHFGDGTRLSIL.

J is TRBJ1-2 and V is TRBV6-5; D not certain. CDR1 and CDR2 from the germline V gene are MNHEY and SVGAGI. Trimming stripped 2 bases from V and 9 bases from J, with 7 bases between. The CDR3 covers 11 residues. The CDR3 loop reads CASSYGESYTF. As DNA, the CDR3 is TGTGCCAGCAGTTACGGAGAGAGCTACACCTTC.

This clone appeared a few times. The chain is built from TRBV11-2 and TRBJ1-5; TRBD1 matches 7 bases. The CDR3 has 15 amino acids. Germline lookup yields CDR1 SGHAT and CDR2 FQNNGV. Losses at the gene ends were 5 bases for V and 4 bases for J; bases not matched to a gene: 8. CDR3 sequence: CASSMTGLRNQPQHF. For the CDR3, the DNA is TGTGCCAGCAGCATGACAGGGTTGAGAAATCAGCCCCAGCATTTT.

The genes are TRBV18 and TRBJ1-2; D is unclear. Per the germline V gene, CDR1 is KGHSH and CDR2 is LQKENI. The ends were cut back, 2 bases at V and 6 bases at J, with 16 bases in the middle. The CDR3 covers 15 residues. The CDR3 loop reads CASSPLAAAEHGYTF. The CDR3 bases are TGTGCCAGCTCACCATTGGCGGCAGCCGAGCATGGCTACACCTTC.

V is TRBV21-1 and J is TRBJ2-2; the D call in the table, TRBD1, was not verified against the DNA. TRBV21-1 is marked as a pseudogene. The CDR3 length is 19 residues. CDR3 in DNA: TGTGCCAGCAGCAAAGTAACAGGACAACCATCCTTAATGTCCGGGGAGCTGTTTTTT. Protein product: CASSKVTGQPSLMSGELFF.

The rearrangement joins TRBV7-3 to TRBJ2-2; D is unresolved. The CDR3 length is 16 residues. The V gene lost 5 bases and the J gene lost 1 base, with 14 bases spanning the gap. Germline CDR1 and CDR2: SGHTA and FQGTGA. In DNA, the CDR3 is TGTGCCAGCAGCAGAAATGTTGGGCAGAACACCGGGGAGCTGTTTTTT. Its translation: CASSRNVGQNTGELFF.

The V gene is TRBV5-6, the J gene TRBJ2-1; TRBD2 might be the D (6 bases). Germline CDR1 and CDR2: SGHDT and YYEEEE. Trimming left V 0 bases short and J 7 bases short, with 11 bases between. CDR3 length: 14 residues. This CDR3 reads CASSLELARNEQFF. In DNA form, the CDR3 reads TGTGCCAGCAGCTTGGAACTAGCTAGGAATGAGCAGTTCTTC.